These 6 T cell receptor beta chains share one sample of origin, sequenced in a study of cytomegalovirus exposure and HLA in healthy donors. PCR was performed using 60 Vbeta and 13 Jbeta primers. Here immunoSEQ multiplex PCR was the method, and the copy in TCRdb shows in-frame clones only, minus some. The data hold some 170,000 clones, with more than 60% observed a single time. The sample was PBMCs. These receptors were taken from a human donor in good health.

This rearrangement joins TRBV7-9 to TRBJ2-7, with a weak D call TRBD1 (6 bases). Trimming pared 2 bases from V and 2 bases from J, leaving 13 bases between. The germline V gene encodes CDR1 SEHNR and CDR2 FQNEAQ (reference sequence). CDR3 size: 15 residues. This chain's CDR3 is CASSLLRDKAYEQYF. CDR3 nucleotide sequence: TGTGCCAGCAGCTTACTTCGGGACAAGGCCTACGAGCAGTACTTC.

This clone was recorded many times. The chain links TRBV7-9 to TRBJ2-7, with 8 positions matching TRBD2. This CDR3 is 13 amino acids long. V lost 1 base and J lost 6; bases outside the gene matches: 2. Germline V gene sequence: CDR1 SEHNR, CDR2 FQNEAQ (reference sequence). CDR3 sequence: CASSLVAGGEQYF. The DNA for the CDR3 is TGTGCCAGCAGCTTAGTGGCGGGGGGCGAGCAGTACTTC.

The chain links TRBV4-1 to TRBJ1-1; no clear D gene. Germline CDR1 and CDR2: MGHRA and YSYEKL. Deletions cut 6 bases from V and 2 bases from J, with 7 bases between. The CDR3 has 12 residues. The CDR3 coding sequence is TGCGCCAGCAGGCAGGTTAACACTGAAGCTTTCTTT. It is translated as CASRQVNTEAFF.

The CDR3 sequence: CASSPLGTARGTEAFF. CDR3 nucleotide sequence: TGTGCCAGCAGTCCCCTAGGGACAGCAAGGGGCACTGAAGCTTTCTTT. The chain has TRBV27 and TRBJ1-1; 7 nucleotides match TRBD1. There are 16 residues in the CDR3. The V gene end was trimmed by 5 bases and the J gene end by 4 bases; junction bases not matched to a gene: 13. Germline-derived CDR1 and CDR2 are MNHEY and SMNVEV (reference sequence).

The V call is TRBV19, the J call TRBJ1-1; maybe TRBD1 (5 bases). This CDR3 has 13 residues. The V gene's germline CDR1 is LNHDA and CDR2 SQIVND (reference sequence). V was clipped by 0 bases and J by 4 bases, with 6 bases between them. CDR3 sequence (DNA): TGTGCCAGTAGTATAGAGGGGCGCACTGAAGCTTTCTTT. This translates into CASSIEGRTEAFF.

This clone has just a few counts. The chain's CDR3 is CASSESSGNEKLFF. The DNA for the CDR3 is TGCGCCAGCAGTGAAAGTTCCGGTAATGAAAAACTGTTTTTT. The J gene is TRBJ1-4, the V gene TRBV10-1; the D is unclear. Trimming took 3 bases from V and 4 from J, leaving 9 bases between them. Germline loops: CDR1 WNHNN, CDR2 SYGVQD (reference sequence). The CDR3 extends over 14 amino acids.